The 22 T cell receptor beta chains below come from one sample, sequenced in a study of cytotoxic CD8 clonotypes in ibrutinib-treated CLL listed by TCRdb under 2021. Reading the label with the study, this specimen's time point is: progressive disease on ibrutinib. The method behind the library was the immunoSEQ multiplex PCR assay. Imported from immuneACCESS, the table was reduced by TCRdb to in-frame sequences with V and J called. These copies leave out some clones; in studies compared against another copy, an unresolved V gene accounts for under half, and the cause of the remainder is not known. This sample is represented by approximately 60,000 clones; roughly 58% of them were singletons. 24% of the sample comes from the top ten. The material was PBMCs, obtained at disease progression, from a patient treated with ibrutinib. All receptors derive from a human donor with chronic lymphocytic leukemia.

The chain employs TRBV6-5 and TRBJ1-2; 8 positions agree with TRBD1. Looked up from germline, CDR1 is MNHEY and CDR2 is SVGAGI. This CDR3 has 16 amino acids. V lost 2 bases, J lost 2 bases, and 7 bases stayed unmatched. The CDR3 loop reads CASSYVQGAQNYGYTF. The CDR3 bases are TGTGCCAGCAGTTACGTCCAGGGGGCGCAAAACTATGGCTACACCTTC.

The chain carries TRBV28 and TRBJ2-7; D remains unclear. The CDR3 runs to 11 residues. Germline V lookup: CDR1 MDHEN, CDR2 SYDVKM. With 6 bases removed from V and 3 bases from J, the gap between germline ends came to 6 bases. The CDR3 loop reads CASSSYYEQYF. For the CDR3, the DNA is TGTGCCAGCAGCTCCTACTACGAGCAGTACTTC.

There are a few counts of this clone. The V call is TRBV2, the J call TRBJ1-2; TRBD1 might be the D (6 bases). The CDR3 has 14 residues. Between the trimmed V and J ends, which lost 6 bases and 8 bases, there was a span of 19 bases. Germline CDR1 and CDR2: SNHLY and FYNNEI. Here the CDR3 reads CASSPDRKNGGYTF. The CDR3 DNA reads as TGTGCCAGCAGCCCTGACAGGAAGAATGGAGGCTACACCTTC. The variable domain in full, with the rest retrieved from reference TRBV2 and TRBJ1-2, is EPEVTQTPSHQVTQMGQEVILRCVPISNHLYFYWYRQILGQKVEFLVSFYNNEISEKSEIFDDQFSVERPDGSNFTLKIRSTKLEDSAMYFCASSPDRKNGGYTFGSGTRLTVV.

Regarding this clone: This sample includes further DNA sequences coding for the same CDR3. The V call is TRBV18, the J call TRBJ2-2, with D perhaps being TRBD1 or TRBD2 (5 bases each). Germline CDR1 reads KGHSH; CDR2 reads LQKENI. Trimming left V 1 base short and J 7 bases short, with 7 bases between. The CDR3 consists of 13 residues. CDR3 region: CASSPRGNGELFF. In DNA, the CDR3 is TGTGCCAGCTCACCACGGGGGAACGGGGAGCTGTTTTTT.

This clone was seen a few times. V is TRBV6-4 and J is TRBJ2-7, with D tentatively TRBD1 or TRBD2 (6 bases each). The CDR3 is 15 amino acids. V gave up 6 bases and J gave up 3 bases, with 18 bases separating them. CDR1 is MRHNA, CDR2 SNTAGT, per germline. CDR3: CASRNKGGASYEQYF. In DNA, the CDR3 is TGTGCCAGCAGGAACAAGGGGGGCGCAAGCTACGAGCAGTACTTC.

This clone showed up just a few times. As DNA, the CDR3 is TGTGCCAGCAGCTCCAATGTGGGAAACTGGAACGAGCAGTACTTC. It translates to CASSSNVGNWNEQYF. The rearrangement links TRBV7-6 to TRBJ2-7; D not resolved. The length of the CDR3 is 15 residues. Trimming removed 4 bases at V and 5 bases at J, with 18 bases between. The germline gives CDR1 SGHVS, CDR2 FNYEAQ.

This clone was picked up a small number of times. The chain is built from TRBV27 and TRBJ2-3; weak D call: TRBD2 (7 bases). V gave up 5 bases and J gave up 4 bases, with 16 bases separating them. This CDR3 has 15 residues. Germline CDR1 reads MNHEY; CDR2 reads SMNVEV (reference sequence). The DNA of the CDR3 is TGTGCCAGCAGTACCTGGGGGGGCCCCGCAGATACGCAGTATTTT. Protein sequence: CASSTWGGPADTQYF.

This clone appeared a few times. The CDR3 sequence: CASSQLGGKDTEAFF. DNA of the CDR3: TGCGCCAGCAGCCAATTAGGGGGAAAAGACACTGAAGCTTTCTTT. J is TRBJ1-1 and V is TRBV4-1; possible D gene TRBD1, 6 bases. V was clipped by 2 bases and J by 3 bases, with 13 bases between them. The germline V gene has CDR1 MGHRA and CDR2 YSYEKL. The CDR3 consists of 15 residues.

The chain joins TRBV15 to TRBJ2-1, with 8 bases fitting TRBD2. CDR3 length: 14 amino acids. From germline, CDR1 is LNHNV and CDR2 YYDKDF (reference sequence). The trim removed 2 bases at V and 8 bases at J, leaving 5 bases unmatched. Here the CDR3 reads CATSRREGHDEQFF. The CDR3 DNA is TGTGCCACCAGCAGACGGGAGGGCCACGATGAGCAGTTCTTC.

For the CDR3, the DNA is TGTGCCAGCAGCTTAGTTTCACAGGGGTGGGGCTACACCTTC. This translates into CASSLVSQGWGYTF. The genes are TRBV7-2 and TRBJ1-2, with 7 positions matching TRBD1. The germline V gene encodes CDR1 SGHTA and CDR2 FQGNSA. J lost 8 bases, V lost 1 base, and 7 bases had no gene match. The CDR3 runs to 14 residues.

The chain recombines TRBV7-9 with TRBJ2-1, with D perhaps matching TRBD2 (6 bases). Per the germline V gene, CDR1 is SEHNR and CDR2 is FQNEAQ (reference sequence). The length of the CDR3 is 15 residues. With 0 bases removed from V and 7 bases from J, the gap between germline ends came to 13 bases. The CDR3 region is CASSLAGTSGNEQFF. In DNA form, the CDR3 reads TGTGCCAGCAGCTTAGCCGGGACTTCAGGGAATGAGCAGTTCTTC.

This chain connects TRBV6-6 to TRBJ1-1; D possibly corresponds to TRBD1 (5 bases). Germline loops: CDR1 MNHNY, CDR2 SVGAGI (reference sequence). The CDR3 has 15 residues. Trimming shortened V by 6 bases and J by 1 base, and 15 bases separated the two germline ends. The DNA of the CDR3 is TGTGCCAGCAGAGATGGGACCGGGGGGAACACTGAAGCTTTCTTT. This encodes CASRDGTGGNTEAFF.

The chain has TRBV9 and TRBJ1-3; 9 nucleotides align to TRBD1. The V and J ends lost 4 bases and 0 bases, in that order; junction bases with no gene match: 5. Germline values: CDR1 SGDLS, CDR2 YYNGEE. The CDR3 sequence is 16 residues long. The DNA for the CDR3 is TGTGCCAGCAGCTCTGGGACAGGGAGCTCTGGAAACACCATATATTTT. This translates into CASSSGTGSSGNTIYF. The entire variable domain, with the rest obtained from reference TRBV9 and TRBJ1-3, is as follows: DSGVTQTPKHLITATGQRVTLRCSPRSGDLSVYWYQQSLDQGLQFLIQYYNGEERAKGNILERFSAQQFPDLHSELNLSSLELGDSALYFCASSSGTGSSGNTIYFGEGSWLTVV.

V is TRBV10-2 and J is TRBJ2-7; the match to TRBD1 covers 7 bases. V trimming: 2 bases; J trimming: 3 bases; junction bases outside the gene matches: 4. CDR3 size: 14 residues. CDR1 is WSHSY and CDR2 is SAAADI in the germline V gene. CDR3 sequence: CASSERTGRYEQYF. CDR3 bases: TGCGCCAGCAGTGAGAGGACAGGCCGCTACGAGCAGTACTTC.

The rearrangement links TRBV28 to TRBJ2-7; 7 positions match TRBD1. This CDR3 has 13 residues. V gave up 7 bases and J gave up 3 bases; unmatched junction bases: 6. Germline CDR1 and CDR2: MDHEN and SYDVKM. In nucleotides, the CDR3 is TGTGCCAGCACCTCCGGGACAGACTACGAGCAGTACTTC. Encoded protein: CASTSGTDYEQYF.

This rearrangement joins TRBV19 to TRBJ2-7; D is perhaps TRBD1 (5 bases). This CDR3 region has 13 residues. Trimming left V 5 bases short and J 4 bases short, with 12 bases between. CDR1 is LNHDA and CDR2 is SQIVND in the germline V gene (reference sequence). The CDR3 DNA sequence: TGTGCCAGTAGTCCTTCAGGGCGTTACGAGCAGTACTTC. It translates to CASSPSGRYEQYF.

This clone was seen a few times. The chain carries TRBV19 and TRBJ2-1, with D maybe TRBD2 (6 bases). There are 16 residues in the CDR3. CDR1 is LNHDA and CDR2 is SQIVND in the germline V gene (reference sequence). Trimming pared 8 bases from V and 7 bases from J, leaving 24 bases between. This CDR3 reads CASQNTWGRAGNEQFF. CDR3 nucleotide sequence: TGTGCCAGTCAAAATACTTGGGGCAGGGCGGGGAATGAGCAGTTCTTC.

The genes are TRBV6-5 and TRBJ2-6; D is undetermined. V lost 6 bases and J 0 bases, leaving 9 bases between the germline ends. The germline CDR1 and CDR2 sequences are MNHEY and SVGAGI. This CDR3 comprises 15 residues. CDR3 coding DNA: TGTGCCAGCAGCCCCCTTACCTCTGGGGCCAACGTCCTGACTTTC. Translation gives CASSPLTSGANVLTF.

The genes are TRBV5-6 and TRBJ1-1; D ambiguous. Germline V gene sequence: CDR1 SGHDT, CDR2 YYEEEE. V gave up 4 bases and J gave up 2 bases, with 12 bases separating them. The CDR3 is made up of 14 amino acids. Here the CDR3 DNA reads TGTGCCAGCAGCCCCGGGCGGATAAACACTGAAGCTTTCTTT. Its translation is CASSPGRINTEAFF.

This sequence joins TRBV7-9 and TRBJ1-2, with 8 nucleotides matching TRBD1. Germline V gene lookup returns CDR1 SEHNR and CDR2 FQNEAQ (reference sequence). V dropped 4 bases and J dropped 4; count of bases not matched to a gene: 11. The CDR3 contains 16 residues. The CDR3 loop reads CASSSAGTGYSYGYTF. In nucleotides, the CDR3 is TGTGCCAGCAGCTCTGCCGGGACAGGATATAGCTATGGCTACACCTTC.

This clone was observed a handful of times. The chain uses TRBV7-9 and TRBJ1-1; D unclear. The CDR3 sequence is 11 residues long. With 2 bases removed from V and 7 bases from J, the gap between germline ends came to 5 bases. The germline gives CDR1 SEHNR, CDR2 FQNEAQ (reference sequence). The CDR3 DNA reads TGTGCCAGCAGCTTACTGGTTGAAGCTTTCTTT. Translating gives CASSLLVEAFF. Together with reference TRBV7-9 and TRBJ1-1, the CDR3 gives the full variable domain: DTGVSQNPRHKITKRGQNVTFRCDPISEHNRLYWYRQTLGQGPEFLTYFQNEAQLEKSRLLSDRFSAERPKGSFSTLEIQRTEQGDSAMYLCASSLLVEAFFGQGTRLTVV.

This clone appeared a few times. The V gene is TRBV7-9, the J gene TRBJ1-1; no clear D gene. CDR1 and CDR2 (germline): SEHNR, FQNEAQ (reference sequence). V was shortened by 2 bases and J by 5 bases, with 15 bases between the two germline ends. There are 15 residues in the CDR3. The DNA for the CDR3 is TGTGCCAGCAGCTTAATTGCCCTCTCTAAAACTGAAGCTTTCTTT. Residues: CASSLIALSKTEAFF.